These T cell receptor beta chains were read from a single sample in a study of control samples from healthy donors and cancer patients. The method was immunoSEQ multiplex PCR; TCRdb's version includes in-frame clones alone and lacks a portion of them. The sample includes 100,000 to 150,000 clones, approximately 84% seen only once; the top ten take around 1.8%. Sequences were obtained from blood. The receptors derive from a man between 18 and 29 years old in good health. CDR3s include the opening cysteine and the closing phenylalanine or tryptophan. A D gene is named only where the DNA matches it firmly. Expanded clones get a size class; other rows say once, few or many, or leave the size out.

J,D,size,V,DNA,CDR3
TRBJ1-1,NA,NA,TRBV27,TGTGCCAGCAGTTTATCTCCCGGGGCCAACACTGAAGCTTTCTTT,CASSLSPGANTEAFF
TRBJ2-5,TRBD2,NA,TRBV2,TGTGCCAGCAGTGGGCGGGAGTACGAGACCCAGTACTTC,CASSGREYETQYF
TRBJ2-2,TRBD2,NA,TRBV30,TGTGCCTGGAGCATAGCGGGGGGCACCGGGGAGCTGTTTTTT,CAWSIAGGTGELFF
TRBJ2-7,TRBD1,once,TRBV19,TGTGCCAGCTCAGATGGCCAGGGGGCGGACGAGCAGTACTTC,CASSDGQGADEQYF
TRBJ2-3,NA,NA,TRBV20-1,TGCAGTGCTAGTGGGGGTGATACGCAGTATTTT,CSASGGDTQYF
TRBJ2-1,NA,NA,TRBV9,TGTGCCAGCAGCAGAGGTGGTGAGCAGTTCTTC,CASSRGGEQFF
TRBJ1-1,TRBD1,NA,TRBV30,TGTGCCTGGACACTACAGGGGGTGGGAACTGAAGCTTTCTTT,CAWTLQGVGTEAFF
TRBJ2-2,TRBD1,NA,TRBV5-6,TGTGCCAGCAGCTTAATCGCCCGGGACAGAAATACCGGGGAGCTATTTTTT,CASSLIARDRNTGELFF
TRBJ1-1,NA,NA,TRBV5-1,TGCGCCAGCAGCTTGGGCCGAGGTGAAGCTTTCTTT,CASSLGRGEAFF
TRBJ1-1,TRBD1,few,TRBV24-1,TGTGCCACCAGTGACCGCGACAGGGAGGGGAACACTGAAGCTTTCTTT,CATSDRDREGNTEAFF
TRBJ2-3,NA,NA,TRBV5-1,TGCGCCAGCAGCTTGGCAGAAATCACAGATACGCAGTATTTT,CASSLAEITDTQYF
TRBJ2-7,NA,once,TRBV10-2,TGCGCCAGCAGTGAGTCAGAGCTCGCAATCTCGGAGGAGCAGTACTTC,CASSESELAISEEQYF
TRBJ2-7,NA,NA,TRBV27,TGTGCCAGCAGTAGCGAGCAGTACTTC,CASSSEQYF
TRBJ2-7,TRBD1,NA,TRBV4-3,TGCGCCAGCAGCCAATCGGACAGGGACGCACCCCAGTACTTC,CASSQSDRDAPQYF
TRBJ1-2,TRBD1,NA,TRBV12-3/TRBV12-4,TGTGCCAGCAGTACCCGGGACAGCTATGGCTACACCTTC,CASSTRDSYGYTF
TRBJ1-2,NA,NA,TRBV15,TGTGCCACCAACCGAGGGGATTCCGGTGGCTACACCTTC,CATNRGDSGGYTF
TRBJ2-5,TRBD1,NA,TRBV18,TGTGCCAGCTCAGCAACGATGGGACAGCTCCAAGAGACCCAGTACTTC,CASSATMGQLQETQYF
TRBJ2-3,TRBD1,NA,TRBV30,TGTGCCTGGGATACAGGGGGCGTTGGCACAGATACGCAGTATTTT,CAWDTGGVGTDTQYF
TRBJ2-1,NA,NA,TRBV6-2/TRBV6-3,TGTGCCAGCAGTTACCTACGCAATGAGCAGTTCTTC,CASSYLRNEQFF
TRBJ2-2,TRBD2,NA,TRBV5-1,TGCGCCAGCAGCTCCCGATCTAGCGGGAGTTGGATTCGAGGCACCGGGGAGCTGTTTTTT,CASSSRSSGSWIRGTGELFF
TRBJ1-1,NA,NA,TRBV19,TGTGCCAGTAGTAATCCGAGGCAGACGAACACTGAAGCTTTCTTT,CASSNPRQTNTEAFF
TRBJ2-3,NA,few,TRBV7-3,TGTGCCAGCAGCACCCGACACCCCGATACGCAGTATTTT,CASSTRHPDTQYF
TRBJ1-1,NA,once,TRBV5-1,TGCGCCTCTCAGGGTTTGGGCGGCACTGAAGCTTTCTTT,CASQGLGGTEAFF
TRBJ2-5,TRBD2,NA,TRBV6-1,TGTGCCAGCAGTGAAAAAGCTAGCGGGCAAGAGACCCAGTACTTC,CASSEKASGQETQYF
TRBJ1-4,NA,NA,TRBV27,TGTGCCAGCACGTCACGGGGAGATAGAGAAAAACTGTTTTTT,CASTSRGDREKLFF